This TCR beta chain was sequenced during a study of control samples from healthy donors and cancer patients. The J segment lost 7 bases and the V segment lost 2 bases, leaving 15 bases of the junction unmatched. The CDR3 length is 18 residues. Germline V CDR1 and CDR2: MGHRA, YSYEKL. Data came from immunoSEQ multiplex PCR; TCRdb stores just in-frame clones and leaves some out. The sample contains about 130,000 clones, about 93% of which appear only once. The clonotype comes from a man between 18 and 29 years old in good health. The genes are TRBV4-1 and TRBJ2-1, with 9 bases matching TRBD1. The sample was blood. CDR3 in amino acids: CASSQTASGQGRTNEQFF. DNA for the CDR3: TGCGCCAGCAGCCAAACAGCCTCGGGACAGGGTAGGACGAATGAGCAGTTCTTC.